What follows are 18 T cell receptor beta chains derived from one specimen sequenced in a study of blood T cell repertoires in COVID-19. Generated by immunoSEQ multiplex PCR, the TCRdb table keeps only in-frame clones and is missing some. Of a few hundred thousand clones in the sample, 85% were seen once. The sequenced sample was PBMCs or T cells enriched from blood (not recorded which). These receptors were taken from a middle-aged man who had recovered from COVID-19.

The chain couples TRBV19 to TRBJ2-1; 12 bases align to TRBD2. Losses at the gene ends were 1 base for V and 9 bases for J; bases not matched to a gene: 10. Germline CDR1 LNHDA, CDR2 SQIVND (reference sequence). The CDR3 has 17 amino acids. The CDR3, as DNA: TGTGCCAGTAGTATAGGCCCCCGACTAGCGGGAGATTCTGAGCAGTTCTTC. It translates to CASSIGPRLAGDSEQFF. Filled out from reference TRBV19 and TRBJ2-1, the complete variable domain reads DGGITQSPKYLFRKEGQNVTLSCEQNLNHDAMYWYRQDPGQGLRLIYYSQIVNDFQKGDIAEGYSVSREKKESFPLTVTSAQKNPTAFYLCASSIGPRLAGDSEQFFGPGTRLTVL.

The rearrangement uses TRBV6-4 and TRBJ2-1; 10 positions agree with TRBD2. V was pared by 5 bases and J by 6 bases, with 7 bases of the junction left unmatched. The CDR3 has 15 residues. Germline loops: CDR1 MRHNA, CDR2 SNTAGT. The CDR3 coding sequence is TGTGCCAGCAGTTGGATAGCGGGAGGATCCAATGAGCAGTTCTTC. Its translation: CASSWIAGGSNEQFF.

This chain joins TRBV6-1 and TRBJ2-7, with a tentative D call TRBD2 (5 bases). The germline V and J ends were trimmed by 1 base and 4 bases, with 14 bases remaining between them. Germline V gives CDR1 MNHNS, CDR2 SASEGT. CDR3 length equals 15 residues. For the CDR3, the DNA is TGTGCCAGCAGTGAAGAGACTACAAGCCTTTACGAGCAGTACTTC. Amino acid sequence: CASSEETTSLYEQYF.

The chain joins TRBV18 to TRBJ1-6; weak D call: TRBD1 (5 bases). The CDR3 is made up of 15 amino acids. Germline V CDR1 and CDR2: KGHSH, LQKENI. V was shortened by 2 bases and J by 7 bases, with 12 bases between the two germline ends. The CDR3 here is CASSPTAGRNSPLHF. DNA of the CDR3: TGTGCCAGCTCACCAACGGCAGGGCGGAATTCACCCCTCCACTTT.

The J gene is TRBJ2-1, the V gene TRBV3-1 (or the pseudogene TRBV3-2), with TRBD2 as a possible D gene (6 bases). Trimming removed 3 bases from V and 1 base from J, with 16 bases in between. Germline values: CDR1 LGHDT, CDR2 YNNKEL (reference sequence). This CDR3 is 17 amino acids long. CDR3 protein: CASSHLKGRESYNEQFF. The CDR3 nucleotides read TGTGCCAGCAGCCACCTAAAGGGTCGGGAGTCCTACAATGAGCAGTTCTTC.

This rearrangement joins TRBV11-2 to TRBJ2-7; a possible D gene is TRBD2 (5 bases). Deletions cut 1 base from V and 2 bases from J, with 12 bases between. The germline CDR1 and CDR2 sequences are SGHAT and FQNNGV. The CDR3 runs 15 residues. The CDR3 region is CASSLAGVRTYEQYF. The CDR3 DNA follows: TGTGCCAGCAGCTTAGCCGGGGTCCGCACCTACGAGCAGTACTTC.

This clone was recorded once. CDR3 sequence (DNA): TGTGCCAGCAGCTCTAGCGGATCCTCCAGGGAGACCCAGTACTTC. Its translation: CASSSSGSSRETQYF. V and J are TRBV7-2 and TRBJ2-5, with 7 bases identical to TRBD2. The CDR3 is 15 amino acids. CDR1 and CDR2 from the germline V gene are SGHTA and FQGNSA. V dropped 4 bases and J dropped 5; count of bases not matched to a gene: 10.

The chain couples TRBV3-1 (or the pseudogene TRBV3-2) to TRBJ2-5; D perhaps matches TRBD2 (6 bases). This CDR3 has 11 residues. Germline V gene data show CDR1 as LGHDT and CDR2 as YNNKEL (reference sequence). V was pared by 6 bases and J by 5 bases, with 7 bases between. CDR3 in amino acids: CASRGRETQYF. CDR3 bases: TGTGCCAGCAGAGGGAGGGAGACCCAGTACTTC.

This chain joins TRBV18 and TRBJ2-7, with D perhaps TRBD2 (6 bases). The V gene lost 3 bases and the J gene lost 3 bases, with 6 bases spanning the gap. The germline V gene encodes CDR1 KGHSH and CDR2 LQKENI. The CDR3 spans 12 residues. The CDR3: CASSPGGYEQYF. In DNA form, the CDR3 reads TGTGCCAGCTCACCCGGGGGCTACGAGCAGTACTTC.

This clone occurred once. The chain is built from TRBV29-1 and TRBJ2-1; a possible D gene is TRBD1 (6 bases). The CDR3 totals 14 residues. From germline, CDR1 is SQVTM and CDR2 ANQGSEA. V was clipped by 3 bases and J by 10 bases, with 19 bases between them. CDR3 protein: CSVEDSSPTIEQFF. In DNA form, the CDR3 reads TGCAGCGTTGAGGACAGCTCTCCTACAATAGAGCAGTTCTTC.

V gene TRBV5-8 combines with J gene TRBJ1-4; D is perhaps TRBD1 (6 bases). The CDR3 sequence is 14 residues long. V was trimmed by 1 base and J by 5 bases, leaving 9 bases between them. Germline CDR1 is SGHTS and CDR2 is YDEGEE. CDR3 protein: CASSLRGGNEKLFF. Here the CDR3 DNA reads TGTGCCAGCAGCTTGAGGGGGGGAAATGAAAAACTGTTTTTT.

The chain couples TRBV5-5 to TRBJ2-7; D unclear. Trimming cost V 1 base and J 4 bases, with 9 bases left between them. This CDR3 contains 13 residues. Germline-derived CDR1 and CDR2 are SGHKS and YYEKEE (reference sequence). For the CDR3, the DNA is TGTGCCAGCAGCTTGTTGGTCGGGTACGAGCAGTACTTC. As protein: CASSLLVGYEQYF.

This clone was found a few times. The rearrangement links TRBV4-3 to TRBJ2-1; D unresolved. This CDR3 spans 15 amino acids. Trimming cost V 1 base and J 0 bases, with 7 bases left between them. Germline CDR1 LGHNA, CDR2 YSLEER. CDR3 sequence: CASSQVQDSYNEQFF. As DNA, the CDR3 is TGCGCCAGCAGCCAAGTCCAGGACTCCTACAATGAGCAGTTCTTC.

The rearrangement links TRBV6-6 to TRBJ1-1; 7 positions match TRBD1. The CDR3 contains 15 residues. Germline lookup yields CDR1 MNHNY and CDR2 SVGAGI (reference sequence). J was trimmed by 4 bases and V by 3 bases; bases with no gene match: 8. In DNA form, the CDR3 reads TGTGCCAGCAGTTATCAACAGGGGCCTGGCACTGAAGCTTTCTTT. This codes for CASSYQQGPGTEAFF.

DNA of the CDR3: TGCGCCAGCAGCCAGTCCGGGACAGGGTTTCGGGGCTACACCTTC. This sequence encodes CASSQSGTGFRGYTF. V gene TRBV4-3 combines with J gene TRBJ1-2; 9 bases are a match to TRBD1. CDR3 length: 15 residues. In germline, CDR1 is LGHNA, CDR2 YSLEER. V trimming: 3 bases; J trimming: 8 bases; junction bases outside the gene matches: 10.

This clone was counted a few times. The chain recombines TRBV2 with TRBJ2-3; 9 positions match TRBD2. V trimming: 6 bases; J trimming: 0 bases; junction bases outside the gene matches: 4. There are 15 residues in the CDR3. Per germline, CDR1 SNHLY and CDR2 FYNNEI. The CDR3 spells CASRLAGSSTDTQYF. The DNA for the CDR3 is TGTGCCAGCAGGCTAGCGGGGTCTAGCACAGATACGCAGTATTTT.

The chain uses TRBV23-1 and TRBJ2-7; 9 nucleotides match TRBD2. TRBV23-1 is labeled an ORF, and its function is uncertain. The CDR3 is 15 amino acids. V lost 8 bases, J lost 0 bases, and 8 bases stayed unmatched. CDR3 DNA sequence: TGCGCCAGCCCCCCCCTAGCGGGGCCCTCCTACGAGCAGTACTTC. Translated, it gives CASPPLAGPSYEQYF.

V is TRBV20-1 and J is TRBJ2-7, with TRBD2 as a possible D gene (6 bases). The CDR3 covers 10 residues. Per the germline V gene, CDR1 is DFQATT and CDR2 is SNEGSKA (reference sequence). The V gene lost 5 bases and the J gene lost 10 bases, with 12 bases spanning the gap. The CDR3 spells CSAFGGDQYF. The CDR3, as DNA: TGCAGTGCTTTCGGGGGAGACCAGTACTTC.